These T cell receptor beta chains were read from a single sample in a study of T cells after yellow fever vaccination. MiXCR was run by TCRdb on the 5' RACE reads, yielding one entry per CDR3 protein. The sample has a few hundred thousand distinct CDR3 sequences, almost 4% seen once. The specimen comprised PBMCs, sampled 5 days after the yellow fever booster vaccination. The receptors derive from a man aged 18 to 35 who received the YFV17D yellow fever vaccine. Each CDR3 is given with its conserved first and last residue.

j_gene: TRBJ2-5; v_gene: TRBV6-5; CDR3aa: CASSNTRETQYF
j_gene: TRBJ2-5; v_gene: TRBV20-1; CDR3aa: CSARTGGQGAETQYF
j_gene: TRBJ1-2; v_gene: TRBV12-3/TRBV12-4; CDR3aa: CASTSTGGDGGYTF
j_gene: TRBJ2-3; v_gene: TRBV20-1; CDR3aa: CSARSLAGVFTDTQYF
j_gene: TRBJ1-5; v_gene: TRBV20-1; CDR3aa: CSAYHRGGMTGNQPQHF
j_gene: TRBJ1-4; v_gene: TRBV5-1; CDR3aa: CASSQDRNEKLFF
j_gene: TRBJ2-5; v_gene: TRBV18; CDR3aa: CASSPPLGEETQYF
j_gene: TRBJ2-1; v_gene: TRBV12-3/TRBV12-4; CDR3aa: CASSPLERSYNEQFF
j_gene: TRBJ1-1; v_gene: TRBV11-2; CDR3aa: CASSLDPGVATEAFF
j_gene: TRBJ1-3; v_gene: TRBV19; CDR3aa: CASRRTGYAGNTIYF
j_gene: TRBJ2-1; v_gene: TRBV2; CDR3aa: CAGKQGGLNEQFF
j_gene: TRBJ2-7; v_gene: TRBV18; CDR3aa: CASSSNGASYEQYF
j_gene: TRBJ2-1; v_gene: TRBV5-4; CDR3aa: CASSPDSSVYNEQFF
j_gene: TRBJ1-3; v_gene: TRBV20-1; CDR3aa: CSASPGQFSGNTIYF
j_gene: TRBJ2-3; v_gene: TRBV7-3; CDR3aa: CASSLGLGRGTDTQYF
j_gene: TRBJ2-1; v_gene: TRBV24-1; CDR3aa: CATSDWGNEQFF
j_gene: TRBJ2-4; v_gene: TRBV4-2; CDR3aa: CASSQESTSGGVPKYF
j_gene: TRBJ1-5; v_gene: TRBV10-1; CDR3aa: CASSESGIQPQHF
j_gene: TRBJ2-3; v_gene: TRBV5-1; CDR3aa: CASSPWQGGDGTQYF
j_gene: TRBJ2-7; v_gene: TRBV6-5; CDR3aa: CATTGTSSYEQYF
j_gene: TRBJ1-2; v_gene: TRBV6-6; CDR3aa: CASSSSRQGAGYGYTF
j_gene: TRBJ2-7; v_gene: TRBV3-1; CDR3aa: CASSQHPGTGYSYEQYF
j_gene: TRBJ2-6; v_gene: TRBV6-5; CDR3aa: CASSKDSLRNFGVANVLTF
j_gene: TRBJ1-4; v_gene: TRBV20-1; CDR3aa: CSASKGLYEKLFF
j_gene: TRBJ2-1; v_gene: TRBV7-2; CDR3aa: CASSLSRGGIYEQFF
j_gene: TRBJ2-7; v_gene: TRBV18; CDR3aa: CASSPPGTRYEQYF
j_gene: TRBJ2-2; v_gene: TRBV3-1; CDR3aa: CASSQDPRTSKGRITGELFF
j_gene: TRBJ2-5; v_gene: TRBV4-1; CDR3aa: CASSQVGRGEETQYF
j_gene: TRBJ2-1; v_gene: TRBV9; CDR3aa: CASSRTSGDSYNEQFF
j_gene: TRBJ1-2; v_gene: TRBV4-3; CDR3aa: CASSQDRLPYGYTF
j_gene: TRBJ1-1; v_gene: TRBV2; CDR3aa: CASSGQGTMNTEAFF
j_gene: TRBJ1-5; v_gene: TRBV29-1; CDR3aa: CSVGGGPNQPQHF
j_gene: TRBJ2-3; v_gene: TRBV7-2; CDR3aa: CASSQYGQGIGDTQYF
j_gene: TRBJ2-3; v_gene: TRBV7-8; CDR3aa: CASSLFLGTDTQYF
j_gene: TRBJ2-5; v_gene: TRBV5-5; CDR3aa: CASSVGRRGETQYF
j_gene: TRBJ2-2; v_gene: TRBV20-1; CDR3aa: CSASPPFQRGGLATGELFF
j_gene: TRBJ2-5; v_gene: TRBV12-3/TRBV12-4; CDR3aa: CASSLYRGALGETQYF
j_gene: TRBJ2-7; v_gene: TRBV20-1; CDR3aa: CSATLRDPYEQYF
j_gene: TRBJ2-3; v_gene: TRBV6-6; CDR3aa: CASSYSQVAGGPIADTQYF
j_gene: TRBJ2-5; v_gene: TRBV5-1; CDR3aa: CASSKTRETQYF
j_gene: TRBJ1-5; v_gene: TRBV6-1; CDR3aa: CASRTDRVSQPQHF
j_gene: TRBJ1-3; v_gene: TRBV20-1; CDR3aa: CSARGPNRGSGNTIYF
j_gene: TRBJ1-1; v_gene: TRBV5-1; CDR3aa: CASKGRGDTEAFF